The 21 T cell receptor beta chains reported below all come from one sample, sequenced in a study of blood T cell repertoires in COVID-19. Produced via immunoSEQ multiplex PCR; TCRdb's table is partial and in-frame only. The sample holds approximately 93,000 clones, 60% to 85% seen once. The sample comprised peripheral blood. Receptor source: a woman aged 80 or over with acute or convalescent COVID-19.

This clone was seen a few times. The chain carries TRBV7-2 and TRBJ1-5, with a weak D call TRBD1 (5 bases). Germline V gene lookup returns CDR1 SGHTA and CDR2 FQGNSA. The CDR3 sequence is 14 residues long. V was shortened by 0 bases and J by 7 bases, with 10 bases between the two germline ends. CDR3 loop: CASSLARQSQPQHF. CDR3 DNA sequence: TGTGCCAGCAGCTTAGCAAGACAGAGCCAGCCCCAGCATTTT.

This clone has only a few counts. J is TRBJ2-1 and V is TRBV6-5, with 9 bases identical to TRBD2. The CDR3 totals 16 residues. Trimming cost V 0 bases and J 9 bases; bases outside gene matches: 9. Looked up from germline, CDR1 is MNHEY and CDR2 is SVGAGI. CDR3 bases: TGTGCCAGCAGTTACTCGAAGGGCGGGAGGGCCTTTGAGCAGTTCTTC. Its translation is CASSYSKGGRAFEQFF.

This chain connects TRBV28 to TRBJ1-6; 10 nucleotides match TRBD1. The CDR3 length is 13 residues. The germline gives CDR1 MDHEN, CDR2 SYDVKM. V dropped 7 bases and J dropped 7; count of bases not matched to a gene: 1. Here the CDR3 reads CASKGQGNSPLHF. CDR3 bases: TGTGCCAGCAAGGGACAGGGGAATTCACCCCTCCACTTT.

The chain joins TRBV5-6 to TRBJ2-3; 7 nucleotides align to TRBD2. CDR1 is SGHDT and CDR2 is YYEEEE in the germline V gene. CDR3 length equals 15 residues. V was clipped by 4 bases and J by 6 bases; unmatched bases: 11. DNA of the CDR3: TGTGCCAGCAGCACACCGGGACGGCGGGAGGATACGCAGTATTTT. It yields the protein CASSTPGRREDTQYF.

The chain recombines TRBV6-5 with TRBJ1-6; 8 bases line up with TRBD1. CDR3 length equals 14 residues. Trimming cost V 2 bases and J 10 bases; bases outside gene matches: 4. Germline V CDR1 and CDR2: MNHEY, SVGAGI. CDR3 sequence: CASSYGTGGSPLHF. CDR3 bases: TGTGCCAGCAGTTACGGGACAGGAGGATCACCCCTCCACTTT.

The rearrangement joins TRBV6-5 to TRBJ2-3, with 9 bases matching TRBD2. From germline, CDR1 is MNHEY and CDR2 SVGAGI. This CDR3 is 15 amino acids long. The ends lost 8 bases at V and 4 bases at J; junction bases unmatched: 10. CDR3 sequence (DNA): TGTGCCAGCGGGAAGACTAGCGGCGGGGCAGATACGCAGTATTTT. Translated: CASGKTSGGADTQYF.

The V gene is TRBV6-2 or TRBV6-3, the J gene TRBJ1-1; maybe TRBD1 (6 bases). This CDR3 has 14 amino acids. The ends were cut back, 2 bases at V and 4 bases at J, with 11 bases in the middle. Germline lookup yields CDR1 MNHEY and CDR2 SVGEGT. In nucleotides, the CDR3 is TGTGCCAGCAGTTACGATGGGGGGGCCACTGAAGCTTTCTTT. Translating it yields CASSYDGGATEAFF.

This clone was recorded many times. The CDR3 spells CASSPRRASLRRYEQYF. The DNA for the CDR3 is TGTGCCAGCAGCCCTCGACGGGCCTCCCTAAGGAGGTACGAGCAGTACTTC. The rearrangement joins TRBV6-2 or TRBV6-3 to TRBJ2-7, with D maybe TRBD2 (5 bases). V was shortened by 6 bases and J by 4 bases, with 25 bases between the two germline ends. This CDR3 has 17 amino acids. Germline lookup yields CDR1 MNHEY and CDR2 SVGEGT.

In DNA, the CDR3 is TGTGCCAGCGGTGGAGGGGGGACAGGGGGCGCCGAGACCCAGTACTTC. Protein: CASGGGGTGGAETQYF. J is TRBJ2-5 and V is TRBV27, with 12 nucleotides matching TRBD1. V lost 8 bases, J lost 5 bases, and 12 bases stayed unmatched. Germline CDR1 reads MNHEY; CDR2 reads SMNVEV (reference sequence). This CDR3 contains 16 residues.

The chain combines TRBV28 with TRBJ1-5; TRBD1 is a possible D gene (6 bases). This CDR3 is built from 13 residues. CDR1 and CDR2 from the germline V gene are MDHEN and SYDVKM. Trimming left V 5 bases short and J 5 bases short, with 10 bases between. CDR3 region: CASSQSGDQPQHF. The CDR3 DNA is TGTGCCAGCAGTCAATCAGGGGATCAGCCCCAGCATTTT. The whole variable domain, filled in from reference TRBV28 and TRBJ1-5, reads DVKVTQSSRYLVKRTGEKVFLECVQDMDHENMFWYRQDPGLGLRLIYFSYDVKMKEKGDIPEGYSVSREKKERFSLILESASTNQTSMYLCASSQSGDQPQHFGDGTRLSIL.

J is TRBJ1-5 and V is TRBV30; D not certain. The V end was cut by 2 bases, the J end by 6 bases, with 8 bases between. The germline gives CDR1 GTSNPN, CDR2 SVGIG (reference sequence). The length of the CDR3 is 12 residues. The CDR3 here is CAWSLPSQPQHF. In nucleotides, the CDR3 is TGTGCCTGGAGTCTCCCCAGTCAGCCCCAGCATTTT. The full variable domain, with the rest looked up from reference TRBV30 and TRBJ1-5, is SQTIHQWPATLVQPVGSPLSLECTVEGTSNPNLYWYRQAAGRGLQLLFYSVGIGQISSEVPQNLSASRPQDRQFILSSKKLLLSDSGFYLCAWSLPSQPQHFGDGTRLSIL.

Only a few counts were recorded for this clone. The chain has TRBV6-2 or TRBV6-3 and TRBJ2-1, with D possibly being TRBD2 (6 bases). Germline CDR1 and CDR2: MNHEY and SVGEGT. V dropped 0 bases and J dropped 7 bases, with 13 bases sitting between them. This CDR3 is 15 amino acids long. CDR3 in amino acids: CASSYSGTGVNEQFF. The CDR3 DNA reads TGTGCCAGCAGTTACTCGGGGACGGGGGTGAATGAGCAGTTCTTC.

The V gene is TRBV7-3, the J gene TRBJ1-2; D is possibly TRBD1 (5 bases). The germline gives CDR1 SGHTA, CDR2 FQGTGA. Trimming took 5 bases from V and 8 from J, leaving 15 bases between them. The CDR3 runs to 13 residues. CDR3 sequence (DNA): TGTGCCAGCAGCGTGAATCCAGGGTCCGGCTACACCTTC. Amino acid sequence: CASSVNPGSGYTF. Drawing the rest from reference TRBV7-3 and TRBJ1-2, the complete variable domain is GAGVSQTPSNKVTEKGKYVELRCDPISGHTALYWYRQSLGQGPEFLIYFQGTGAADDSGLPNDRFFAVRPEGSVSTLKIQRTERGDSAVYLCASSVNPGSGYTFGSGTRLTVV.

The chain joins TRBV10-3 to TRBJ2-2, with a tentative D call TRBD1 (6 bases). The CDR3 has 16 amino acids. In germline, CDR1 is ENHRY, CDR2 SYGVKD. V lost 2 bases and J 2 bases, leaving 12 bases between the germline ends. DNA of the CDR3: TGTGCCATCAGTGAGAACGGGACACCTAACACCGGGGAGCTGTTTTTT. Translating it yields CAISENGTPNTGELFF.

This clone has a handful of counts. The CDR3 loop is CAWSTGQGKNYGYTF. Here the CDR3 DNA reads TGTGCCTGGAGCACGGGACAGGGGAAGAACTATGGCTACACCTTC. V gene TRBV30 combines with J gene TRBJ1-2, with 10 nucleotides matching TRBD1. J lost 2 bases, V lost 3 bases, and 6 bases had no gene match. Per germline, CDR1 GTSNPN and CDR2 SVGIG (reference sequence). There are 15 residues in the CDR3.

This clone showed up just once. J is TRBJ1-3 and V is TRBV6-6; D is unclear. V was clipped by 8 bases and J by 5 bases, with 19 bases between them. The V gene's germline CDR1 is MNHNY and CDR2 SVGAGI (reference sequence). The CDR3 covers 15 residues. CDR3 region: CASFPAEGERNTIYF. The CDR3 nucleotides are TGTGCCAGCTTCCCAGCGGAGGGAGAAAGAAACACCATATATTTT.

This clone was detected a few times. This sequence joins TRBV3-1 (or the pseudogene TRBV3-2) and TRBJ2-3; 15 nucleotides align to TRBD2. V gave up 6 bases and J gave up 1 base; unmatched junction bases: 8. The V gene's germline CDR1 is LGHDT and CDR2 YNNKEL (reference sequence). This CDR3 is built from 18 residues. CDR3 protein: CASRPGLAGGEGTDTQYF. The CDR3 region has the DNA TGTGCCAGCAGGCCGGGACTAGCGGGGGGCGAAGGCACAGATACGCAGTATTTT.

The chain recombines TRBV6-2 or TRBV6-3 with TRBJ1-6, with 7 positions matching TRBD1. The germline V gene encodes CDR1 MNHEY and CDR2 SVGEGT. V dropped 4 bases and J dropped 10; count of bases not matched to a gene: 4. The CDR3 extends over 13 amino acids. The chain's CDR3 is CASSWKGASPLHF. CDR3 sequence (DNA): TGTGCCAGCAGTTGGAAGGGGGCATCACCCCTCCACTTT.

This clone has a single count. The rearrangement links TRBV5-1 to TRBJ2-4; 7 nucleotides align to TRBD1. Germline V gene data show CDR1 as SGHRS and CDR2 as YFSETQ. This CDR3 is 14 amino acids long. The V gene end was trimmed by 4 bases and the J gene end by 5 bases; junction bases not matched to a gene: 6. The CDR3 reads CASSPGQVENIQYF. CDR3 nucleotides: TGCGCCAGCAGCCCTGGACAGGTGGAAAACATTCAGTACTTC.

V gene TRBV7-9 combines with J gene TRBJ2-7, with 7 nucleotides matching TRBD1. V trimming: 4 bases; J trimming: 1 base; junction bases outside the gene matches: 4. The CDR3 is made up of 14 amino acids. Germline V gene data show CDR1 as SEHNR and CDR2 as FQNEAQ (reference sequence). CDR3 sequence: CASSSMTGSYEQYF. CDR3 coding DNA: TGTGCCAGCAGCTCGATGACAGGGTCCTACGAGCAGTACTTC.

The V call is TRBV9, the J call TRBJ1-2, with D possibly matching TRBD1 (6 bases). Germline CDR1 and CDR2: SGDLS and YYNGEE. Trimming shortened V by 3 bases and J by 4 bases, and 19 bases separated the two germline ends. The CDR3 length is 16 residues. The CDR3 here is CASSGPEGGIGYGYTF. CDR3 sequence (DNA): TGTGCCAGCAGCGGGCCCGAGGGGGGGATTGGCTATGGCTACACCTTC.